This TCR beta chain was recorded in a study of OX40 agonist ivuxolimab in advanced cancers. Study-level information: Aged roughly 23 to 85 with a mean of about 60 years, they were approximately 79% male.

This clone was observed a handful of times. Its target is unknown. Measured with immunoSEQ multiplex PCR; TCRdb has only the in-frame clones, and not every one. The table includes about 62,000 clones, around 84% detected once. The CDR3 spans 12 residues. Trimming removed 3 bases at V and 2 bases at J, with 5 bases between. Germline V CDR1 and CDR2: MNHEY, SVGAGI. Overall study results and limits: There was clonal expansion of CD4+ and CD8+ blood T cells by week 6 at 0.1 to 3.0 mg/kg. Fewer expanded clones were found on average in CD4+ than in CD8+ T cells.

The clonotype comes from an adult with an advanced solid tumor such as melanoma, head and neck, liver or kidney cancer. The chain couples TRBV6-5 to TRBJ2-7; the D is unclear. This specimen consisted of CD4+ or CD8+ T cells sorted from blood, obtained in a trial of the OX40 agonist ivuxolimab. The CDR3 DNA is TGTGCCAGCAGTTATACCACCTACGAGCAGTACTTC. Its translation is CASSYTTYEQYF.